A few counts support the clone carrying this T cell receptor beta chain. V was clipped by 5 bases and J by 5 bases; unmatched bases: 7. Germline assignment: CDR1 MDHEN and CDR2 SYDVKM. There are 14 residues in the CDR3. Clones were sequenced by immunoSEQ multiplex PCR, and TCRdb holds only the in-frame ones, with some missing. Among 200,000 to 250,000 clones listed, 80% to 90% were seen once. The data originate from a study of blood T cell repertoires in COVID-19. The overall study: Whether acute or convalescent, the COVID-19 samples came from the United States, Italy and Spain. T cells, B-cell-depleted T cells, or PBMCs provided the cDNA or gDNA that served as material.

Individuals aged about 18 to 89 years were recruited from 24 US areas. Assignments of participants to cohorts depended upon their own reported clinical history. This TCR came from a man younger than 30 with acute COVID-19. This chain connects TRBV28 to TRBJ1-1; 8 positions match TRBD1. The specimen sequenced was PBMCs or T cells enriched from blood (not recorded which). The CDR3 region has the DNA TGTGCCAGCAGTGCATACAGGGGGGGTACTGAAGCTTTCTTT. Protein sequence: CASSAYRGGTEAFF. Looking up the rest from reference TRBV28 and TRBJ1-1 gives the full variable domain: DVKVTQSSRYLVKRTGEKVFLECVQDMDHENMFWYRQDPGLGLRLIYFSYDVKMKEKGDIPEGYSVSREKKERFSLILESASTNQTSMYLCASSAYRGGTEAFFGQGTRLTVV.